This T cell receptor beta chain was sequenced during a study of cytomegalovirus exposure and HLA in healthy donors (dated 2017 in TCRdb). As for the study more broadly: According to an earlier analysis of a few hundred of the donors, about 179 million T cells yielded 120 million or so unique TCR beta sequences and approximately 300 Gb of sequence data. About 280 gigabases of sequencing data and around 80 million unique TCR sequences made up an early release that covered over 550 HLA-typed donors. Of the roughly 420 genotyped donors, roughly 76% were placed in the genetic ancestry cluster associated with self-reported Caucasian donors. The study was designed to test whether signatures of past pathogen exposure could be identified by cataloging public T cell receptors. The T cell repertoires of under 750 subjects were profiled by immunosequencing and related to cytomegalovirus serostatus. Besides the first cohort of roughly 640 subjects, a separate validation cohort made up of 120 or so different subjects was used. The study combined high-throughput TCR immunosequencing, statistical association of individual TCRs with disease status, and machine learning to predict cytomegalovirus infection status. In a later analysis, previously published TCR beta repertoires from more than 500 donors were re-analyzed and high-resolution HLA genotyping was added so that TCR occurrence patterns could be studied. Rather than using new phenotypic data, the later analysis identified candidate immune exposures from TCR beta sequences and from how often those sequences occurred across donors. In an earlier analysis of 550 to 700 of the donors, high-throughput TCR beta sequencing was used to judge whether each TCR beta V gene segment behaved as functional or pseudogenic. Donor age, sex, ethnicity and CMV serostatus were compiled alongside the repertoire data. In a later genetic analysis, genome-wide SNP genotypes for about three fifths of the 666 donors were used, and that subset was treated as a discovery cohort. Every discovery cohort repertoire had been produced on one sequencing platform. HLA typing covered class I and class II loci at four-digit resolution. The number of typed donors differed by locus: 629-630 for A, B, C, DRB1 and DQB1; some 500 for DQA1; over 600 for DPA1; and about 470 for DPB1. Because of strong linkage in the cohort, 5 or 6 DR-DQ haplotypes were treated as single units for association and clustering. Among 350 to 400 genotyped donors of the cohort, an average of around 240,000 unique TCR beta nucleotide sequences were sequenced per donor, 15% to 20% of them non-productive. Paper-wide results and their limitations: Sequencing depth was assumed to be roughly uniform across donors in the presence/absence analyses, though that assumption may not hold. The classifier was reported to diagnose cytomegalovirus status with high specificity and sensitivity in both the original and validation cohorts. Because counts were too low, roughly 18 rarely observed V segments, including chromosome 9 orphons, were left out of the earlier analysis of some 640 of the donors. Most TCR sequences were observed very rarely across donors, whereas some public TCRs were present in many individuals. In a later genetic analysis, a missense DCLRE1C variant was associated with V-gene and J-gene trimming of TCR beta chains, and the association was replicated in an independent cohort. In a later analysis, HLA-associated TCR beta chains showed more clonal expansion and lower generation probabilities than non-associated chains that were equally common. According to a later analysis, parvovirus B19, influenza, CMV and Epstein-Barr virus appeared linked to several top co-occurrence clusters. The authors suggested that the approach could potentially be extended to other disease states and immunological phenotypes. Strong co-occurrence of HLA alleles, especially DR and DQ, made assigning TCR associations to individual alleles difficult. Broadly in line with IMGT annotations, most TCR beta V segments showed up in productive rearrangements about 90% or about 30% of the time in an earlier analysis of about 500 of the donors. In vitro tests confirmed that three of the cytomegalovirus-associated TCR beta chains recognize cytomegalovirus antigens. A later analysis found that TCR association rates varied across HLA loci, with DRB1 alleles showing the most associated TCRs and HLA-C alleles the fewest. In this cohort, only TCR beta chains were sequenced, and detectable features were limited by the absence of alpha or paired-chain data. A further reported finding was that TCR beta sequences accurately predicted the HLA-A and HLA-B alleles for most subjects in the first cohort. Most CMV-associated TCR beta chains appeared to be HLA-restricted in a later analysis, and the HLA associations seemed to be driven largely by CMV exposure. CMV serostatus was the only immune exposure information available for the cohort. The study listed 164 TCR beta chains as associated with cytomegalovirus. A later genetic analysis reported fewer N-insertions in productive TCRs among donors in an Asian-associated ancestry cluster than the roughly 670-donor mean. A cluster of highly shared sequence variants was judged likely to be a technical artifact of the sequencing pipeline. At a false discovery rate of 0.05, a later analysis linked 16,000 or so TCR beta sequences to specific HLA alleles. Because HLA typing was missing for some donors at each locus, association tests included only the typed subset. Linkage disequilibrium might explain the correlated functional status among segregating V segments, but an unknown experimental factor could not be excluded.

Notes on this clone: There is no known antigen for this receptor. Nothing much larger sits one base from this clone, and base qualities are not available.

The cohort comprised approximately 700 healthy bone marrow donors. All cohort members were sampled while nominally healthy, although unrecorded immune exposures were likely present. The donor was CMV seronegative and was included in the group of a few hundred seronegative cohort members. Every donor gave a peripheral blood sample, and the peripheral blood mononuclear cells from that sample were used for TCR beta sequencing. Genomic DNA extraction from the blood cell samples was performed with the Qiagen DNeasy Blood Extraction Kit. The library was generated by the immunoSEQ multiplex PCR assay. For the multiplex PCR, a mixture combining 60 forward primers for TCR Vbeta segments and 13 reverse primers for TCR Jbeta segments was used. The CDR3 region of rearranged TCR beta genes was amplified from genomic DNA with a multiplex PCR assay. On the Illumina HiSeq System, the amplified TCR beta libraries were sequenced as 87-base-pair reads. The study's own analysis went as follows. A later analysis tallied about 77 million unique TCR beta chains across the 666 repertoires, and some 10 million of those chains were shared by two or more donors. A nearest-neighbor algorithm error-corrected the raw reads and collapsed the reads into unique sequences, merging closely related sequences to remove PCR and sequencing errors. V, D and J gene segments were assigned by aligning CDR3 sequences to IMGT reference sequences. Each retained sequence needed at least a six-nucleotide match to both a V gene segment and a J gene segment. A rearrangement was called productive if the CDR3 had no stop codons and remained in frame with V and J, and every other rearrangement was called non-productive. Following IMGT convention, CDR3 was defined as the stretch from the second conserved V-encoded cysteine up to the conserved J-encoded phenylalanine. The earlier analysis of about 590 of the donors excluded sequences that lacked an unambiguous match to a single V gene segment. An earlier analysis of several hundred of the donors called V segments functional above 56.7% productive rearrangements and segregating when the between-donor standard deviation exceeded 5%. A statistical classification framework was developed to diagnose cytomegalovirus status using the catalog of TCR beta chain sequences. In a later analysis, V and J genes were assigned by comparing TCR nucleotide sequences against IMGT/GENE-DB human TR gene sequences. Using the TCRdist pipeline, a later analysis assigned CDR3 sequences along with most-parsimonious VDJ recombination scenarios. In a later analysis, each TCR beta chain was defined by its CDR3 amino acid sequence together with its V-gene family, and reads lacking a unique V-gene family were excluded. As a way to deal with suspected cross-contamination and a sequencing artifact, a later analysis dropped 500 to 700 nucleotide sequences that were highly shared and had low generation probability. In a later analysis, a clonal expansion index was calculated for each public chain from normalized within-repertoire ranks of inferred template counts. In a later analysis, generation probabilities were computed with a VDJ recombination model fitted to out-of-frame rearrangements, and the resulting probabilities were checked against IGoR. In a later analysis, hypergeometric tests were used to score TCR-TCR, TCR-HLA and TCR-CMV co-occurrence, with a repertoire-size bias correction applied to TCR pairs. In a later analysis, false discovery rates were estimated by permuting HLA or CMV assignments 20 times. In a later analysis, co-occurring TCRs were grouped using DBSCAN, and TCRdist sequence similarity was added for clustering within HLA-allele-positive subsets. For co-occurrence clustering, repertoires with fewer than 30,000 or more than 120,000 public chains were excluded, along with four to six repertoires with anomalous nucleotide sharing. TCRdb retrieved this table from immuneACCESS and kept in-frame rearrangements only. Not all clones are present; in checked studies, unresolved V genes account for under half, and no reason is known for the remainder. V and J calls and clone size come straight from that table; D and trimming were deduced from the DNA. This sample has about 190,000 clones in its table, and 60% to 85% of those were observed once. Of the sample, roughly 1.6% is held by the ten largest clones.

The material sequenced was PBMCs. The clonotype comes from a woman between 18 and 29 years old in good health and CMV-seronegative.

The nucleotides read TGTGCCAGCAGCTTAGAGGGACTAGCGCGGTACGAGCAGTACTTC. It translates as CASSLEGLARYEQYF. This chain is built from TRBV7-2 and TRBJ2-7, with 10 middle bases fitting TRBD2. V ends up 1 base short and J 4 bases short, with an unmatched junction base count of 4. The cysteine opens and the phenylalanine closes a CDR3 of 15 amino acids. Only CDR3 DNA is held: 45 bases, read in frame from base 1. From a lookup of the germline V gene, CDR1 and CDR2 are SGHTA and FQGNSA.